Listed here are 8 T cell receptor beta chains from one sample, sequenced in a study of blood T cell repertoires in COVID-19. The method was immunoSEQ multiplex PCR; TCRdb's version includes in-frame clones alone and lacks a portion of them. The table shows around 230,000 clones, with 84% occurring only once. Sequencing was performed on peripheral blood. Every receptor here comes from a man aged 40-50 years who had recovered from COVID-19.

This chain connects TRBV6-5 to TRBJ1-1; D ambiguous. CDR3 size: 13 residues. The V and J ends lost 6 bases and 1 base respectively, with 9 bases between them. Germline-derived CDR1 and CDR2 are MNHEY and SVGAGI. The CDR3 here is CASRRAANTEAFF. The CDR3 DNA follows: TGTGCCAGCAGGAGGGCCGCGAACACTGAAGCTTTCTTT.

CDR3 DNA sequence: TGTGCCAGCAGTAGACAGGGGGGTACCTACGAGCAGTACTTC. It translates to CASSRQGGTYEQYF. The chain combines TRBV2 with TRBJ2-7; 9 bases line up with TRBD1. The CDR3 covers 14 residues. Germline V lookup: CDR1 SNHLY, CDR2 FYNNEI. The trim removed 5 bases at V and 2 bases at J, leaving 4 bases unmatched. Variable domain in full (rest from reference TRBV2 and TRBJ2-7): EPEVTQTPSHQVTQMGQEVILRCVPISNHLYFYWYRQILGQKVEFLVSFYNNEISEKSEIFDDQFSVERPDGSNFTLKIRSTKLEDSAMYFCASSRQGGTYEQYFGPGTRLTVT.

The gene calls are TRBV28 and TRBJ2-7; 9 positions match TRBD1. The germline CDR1 and CDR2 sequences are MDHEN and SYDVKM. The ends lost 8 bases at V and 4 bases at J; junction bases unmatched: 9. CDR3 length: 14 amino acids. The CDR3 DNA follows: TGTGCCAGCTCCCAGACAGGGGGGAAATACGAGCAGTACTTC. It yields the protein CASSQTGGKYEQYF. The full variable domain, with the rest looked up from reference TRBV28 and TRBJ2-7, is DVKVTQSSRYLVKRTGEKVFLECVQDMDHENMFWYRQDPGLGLRLIYFSYDVKMKEKGDIPEGYSVSREKKERFSLILESASTNQTSMYLCASSQTGGKYEQYFGPGTRLTVT.

This clone appeared a single time. This chain joins TRBV2 and TRBJ1-2; 7 bases are shared with TRBD1. CDR1 and CDR2 from the germline V gene are SNHLY and FYNNEI. V shed 5 bases, J shed 14 bases, and the junction held 11 bases outside the gene matches. The length of the CDR3 is 12 residues. CDR3 residues: CASSTQGQLETF. The DNA for the CDR3 is TGTGCCAGCAGTACTCAGGGACAGCTTGAAACCTTC.

This sequence joins TRBV29-1 and TRBJ2-5; 10 bases map to TRBD2. The CDR3 spans 15 residues. Germline lookup yields CDR1 SQVTM and CDR2 ANQGSEA. V lost 6 bases, J lost 4 bases, and 11 bases stayed unmatched. CDR3 residues: CSVPSGGAPAETQYF. The CDR3 DNA reads as TGCAGCGTCCCAAGCGGGGGGGCCCCGGCAGAGACCCAGTACTTC.

This clone was detected once. The chain joins TRBV18 to TRBJ2-5, with 7 bases aligning to TRBD1. CDR3 length: 18 amino acids. With V trimmed by 6 bases and J by 7 bases, 23 bases remained unmatched. Germline CDR1 is KGHSH and CDR2 is LQKENI. This chain's CDR3 is CASSPPRDIGGPPRTQYF. The CDR3 DNA follows: TGTGCCAGCTCGCCTCCCCGGGACATAGGGGGCCCACCCAGGACCCAGTACTTC.

This clone was seen a handful of times. The V and J genes are TRBV18 and TRBJ2-6, with 7 bases identical to TRBD1. The CDR3 length is 15 residues. V gave up 4 bases and J gave up 2 bases; unmatched junction bases: 2. Germline V gene lookup returns CDR1 KGHSH and CDR2 LQKENI. The CDR3 spells CASSLDRAGANVLTF. CDR3 nucleotide sequence: TGTGCCAGCTCACTAGACAGGGCTGGGGCCAACGTCCTGACTTTC.

This clone came up once. CDR3 DNA sequence: TGTGCCAGCAGCATAACAAGCGGGGTCTCCTACGAGCAGTACTTC. Amino acid sequence: CASSITSGVSYEQYF. This chain links TRBV7-2 with TRBJ2-7; 7 positions match TRBD2. Germline V gives CDR1 SGHTA, CDR2 FQGNSA. The CDR3 has 15 amino acids. Trimming at V came to 5 bases and at J to 0 bases, leaving 7 bases not matched to a gene. Looking up the rest from reference TRBV7-2 and TRBJ2-7 gives the full variable domain: GAGVSQSPSNKVTEKGKDVELRCDPISGHTALYWYRQSLGQGLEFLIYFQGNSAPDKSGLPSDRFSAERTGGSVSTLTIQRTQQEDSAVYLCASSITSGVSYEQYFGPGTRLTVT.